This T cell receptor (beta chain) was sequenced during a study of post-analysis software for immune sequencing data. Study background: Courses of disease covered relapsing-remitting, secondary progressive and progressive-relapsing multiple sclerosis. General study results and limits: Analysis by F measure revealed that same-batch samples clustered strongly together. A handful of TRBV segments appeared more often in patients than in controls, and TRBV5-6, TRBV5-1 and TRBV20-1 were among these.

The length of the CDR3 is 16 residues. V was pared by 5 bases and J by 3 bases, with 10 bases of the junction left unmatched. Per the germline V gene, CDR1 is ENHRY and CDR2 is SYGVKD. Built from TCR beta cDNA, the libraries had unique molecular identifiers in them. Some 500,000 cDNA molecules came from around 1 to 10 million T cells. TCRdb passed the PCR reads through MiXCR, listing each CDR3 protein once. The sample lists roughly 600,000 distinct CDR3 sequences; roughly 45% were seen once. This clonotype was seen a handful of times. Its antigen is as yet unknown. The material sequenced was blood. The V gene is TRBV10-3, the J gene TRBJ2-7; 10 nucleotides agree with TRBD2. This TCR came from a girl between 5 and 17 years old with multiple sclerosis. The CDR3 reads CAISSAGGPTVYEQYF. The CDR3, as DNA: TGTGCCATCAGTTCAGCGGGAGGGCCTACAGTCTACGAGCAGTACTTC.